The clone carrying this T cell receptor beta chain came up many times. The antigen is not known. The data were obtained in a study of T cells after yellow fever vaccination. Looking at the study overall: SMART-Seq v4 Ultra Low Input prepared libraries from low-cell fractions. Study findings and constraints: Some clonotypes were seen in both the CD4 and the CD8 compartments. These made up a small share and likely arose from convergent recombination.

Template switching with 5'RACE generated the TCR cDNA and added a universal primer site and UMIs. TCRdb reanalysed the 5' RACE reads using MiXCR and keeps one entry per CDR3 protein. The sample shows around 320,000 distinct CDR3 sequences, around 10% of them seen only once. The specimen comprised CD4+ T cells sorted from PBMCs, sampled 45 days after the yellow fever booster vaccination. This clonotype was sampled from a young man who received the YFV17D yellow fever vaccine.

The CDR3 sequence is CASSPGEGGPRAKNIQYF. For the CDR3, the DNA is TGTGCCAGCAGCCCCGGGGAGGGTGGGCCTCGGGCCAAAAACATTCAGTACTTC. The J gene is TRBJ2-4, the V gene TRBV12-3 or TRBV12-4; 7 bases map to TRBD2. With 6 bases clipped from V and 1 base from J, the junction kept 15 bases outside the gene matches. This CDR3 has 18 amino acids.